This T cell receptor (beta chain) was recovered during a study of shared clonotypes between healthy human individuals. Study-level information: The study drew on a couple of women and three men aged 18 to 49 as donors.

Using immunoSEQ multiplex PCR, the repertoire was profiled, and TCRdb retains in-frame clones only, with some absent. The sample shows about 2.1 million clones, roughly 93% of them seen only once. CD8 cells classed as naive were CD45RO-negative and positively selected for CCR7, excluding terminally differentiated effector memory CD45RA+ cells. Deletions cut 7 bases from V and 10 bases from J, with 22 bases between. CDR1 is SGHNT, CDR2 YENEEA, per germline. The CDR3 spans 15 residues. The chain employs TRBV11-3 and TRBJ1-4; TRBD1 is a possible D gene (5 bases). Sequencing was performed on naive CD8+ T cells from PBMCs. This clonotype was sampled from a man between 18 and 29 years old in good health. Some clones in this sample may be carry-over from other donors' samples. CDR3 coding DNA: TGTGCCAGCACTTGGCCCCAGTCCCGGGGGGGAAAACTGTTTTTT. Encoded protein: CASTWPQSRGGKLFF.